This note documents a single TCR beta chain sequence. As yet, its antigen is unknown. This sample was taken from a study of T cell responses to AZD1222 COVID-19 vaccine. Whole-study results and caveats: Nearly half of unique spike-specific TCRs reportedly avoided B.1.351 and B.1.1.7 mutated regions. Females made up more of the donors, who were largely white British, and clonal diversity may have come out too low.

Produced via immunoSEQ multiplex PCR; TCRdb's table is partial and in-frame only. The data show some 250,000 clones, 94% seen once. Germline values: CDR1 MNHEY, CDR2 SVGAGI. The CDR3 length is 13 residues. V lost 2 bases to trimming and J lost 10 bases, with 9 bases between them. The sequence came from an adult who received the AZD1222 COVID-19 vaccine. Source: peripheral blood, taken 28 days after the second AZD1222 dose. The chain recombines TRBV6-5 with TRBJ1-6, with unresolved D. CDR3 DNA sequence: TGTGCCAGCAGTTACCCCTTGGGGTCACCCCTCCACTTT. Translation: CASSYPLGSPLHF.